The clone carrying this TCR beta chain occurred many times. Its antigen is undetermined. The source of the sample is a study of regulatory T cells in long-lasting Graves disease. Findings and limits, study-wide: Thyroid tissue went unexamined; only peripheral blood was analyzed. Persistent disease preferred TRBV28, TRBJ1-2 and TRBJ2-5. Having few samples may have compromised the accuracy.

Specified time point: persistent/refractory GD, antithyroid drugs over 5 years with positive TRAb. From PBMCs, RNA was extracted and then used to make the TCR library. HTBI primers from iRepertoire and Arm-PCR of CDR3 regions yielded the TCR beta libraries. Authors' analysis steps: Segment identification across samples yielded 50 to 80 TRBV and roughly 14 TRBJ segments. TCRdb reprocessed the multiplex PCR reads via MiXCR and lists one record per CDR3 protein. TCRdb's processing, not the study's, gives the V and J calls here. The sample shows under 500,000 distinct CDR3 sequences, about a fifth of them seen only once. The CDR3 has 14 residues. V was pared by 2 bases and J by 8 bases, with 15 bases between. Germline lookup yields CDR1 MNHEY and CDR2 SVGAGI.

The TCR sequence derives from a female donor with Graves disease. The sequenced sample was peripheral blood mononuclear cells (PBMCs), obtained when the disease was refractory, from a patient treated with antithyroid drugs. The chain links TRBV6-5 to TRBJ1-2, with D possibly matching TRBD1 (6 bases). The CDR3 spells CASSYHTGSEGYTF. The CDR3, as DNA: TGTGCCAGCAGTTACCACACAGGGTCTGAAGGCTACACCTTC.